A selection of T cell receptor beta chains follows, all from one sample in a study of Ad26.COV2.S vaccination and SARS-CoV-2 variants. Produced via immunoSEQ multiplex PCR; TCRdb's table is partial and in-frame only. Of about 410,000 clones listed, approximately 90% are singletons. The sequences come from peripheral blood, collected in a trial of Ad26.COV2.S vaccine versus placebo. All receptors come from a person between 18 and 59 years old who received the Ad26.COV2.S COVID-19 vaccine or a placebo. Both conserved end residues are part of each CDR3. Fields, in order: clone size, D gene, J gene, V gene, CDR3 DNA, CDR3 protein. D genes are given only for firm matches. The size entry is marked missing in some rows and otherwise reads once, few, many or a size class.

size: NA; D: NA; J: TRBJ2-7; V: TRBV7-2; DNA: TGTGCCAGCAGCTTAGCGCTCGGGACCTACGAGCAGTACTTC; CDR3: CASSLALGTYEQYF
size: NA; D: NA; J: TRBJ1-3; V: TRBV6-5; DNA: TGTGCCAGCAGTTACGACCGAGACTCTGGAAACACCATATATTTT; CDR3: CASSYDRDSGNTIYF
size: NA; D: NA; J: TRBJ1-6; V: TRBV2; DNA: TGTGCCAGCAGTGAAGGGCAGGGTCCCAATTCACCCCTCCACTTT; CDR3: CASSEGQGPNSPLHF
size: NA; D: NA; J: TRBJ1-2; V: TRBV29-1; DNA: TGCAGCGTTGCGACCCCCACCCTCACAAACTATGGCTACACCTTC; CDR3: CSVATPTLTNYGYTF
size: NA; D: NA; J: TRBJ1-1; V: TRBV19; DNA: TGTGCCAGTAGTGACAGTAAGAACACTGAAGCTTTCTTT; CDR3: CASSDSKNTEAFF
size: NA; D: TRBD1; J: TRBJ2-7; V: TRBV27; DNA: TGTGCCAGCAGTGAACCGGGACAGGGTAGGCACGAGCAGTACTTC; CDR3: CASSEPGQGRHEQYF
size: NA; D: NA; J: TRBJ1-1; V: TRBV19; DNA: TGTGCCAGTAGTATTTTCTCGGGCACTGAAGCTTTCTTT; CDR3: CASSIFSGTEAFF
size: NA; D: NA; J: TRBJ2-1; V: TRBV30; DNA: TGTGCCGGGCATGAACTAAGCTCCTACAATGAGCAGTTCTTC; CDR3: CAGHELSSYNEQFF
size: once; D: NA; J: TRBJ1-1; V: TRBV6-2/TRBV6-3; DNA: TGTGCCAGCAGTAGACGGAACTTAAACACTGAAGCTTTCTTT; CDR3: CASSRRNLNTEAFF
size: NA; D: NA; J: TRBJ1-2; V: TRBV18; DNA: TGTGCCAGCTCACCCGTGATGGGGGCTGATGGCTACACCTTC; CDR3: CASSPVMGADGYTF
size: NA; D: NA; J: TRBJ1-1; V: TRBV7-2; DNA: TGTGCCAGCAGCTGGGGGGCGGCGAACACTGAAGCTTTCTTT; CDR3: CASSWGAANTEAFF
size: NA; D: NA; J: TRBJ2-7; V: TRBV5-1; DNA: TGCGCCAGCAGCCCCGGGACAACCATTGCCTACGAGCAGTACTTC; CDR3: CASSPGTTIAYEQYF
size: NA; D: TRBD2; J: TRBJ2-5; V: TRBV18; DNA: TGTGCCAGCTCGCTCCCTACTAGCGCGGAGACCCAGTACTTC; CDR3: CASSLPTSAETQYF
size: NA; D: NA; J: TRBJ1-1; V: TRBV30; DNA: TGTGCCTGGACAGGGATGAACACTGAAGCTTTCTTT; CDR3: CAWTGMNTEAFF
size: once; D: TRBD1; J: TRBJ2-1; V: TRBV30; DNA: TGTGCCTGGAACCCCCCAGGGACAGTCTACAATGAGCAGTTCTTC; CDR3: CAWNPPGTVYNEQFF
size: NA; D: NA; J: TRBJ2-1; V: TRBV28; DNA: TGTGCCAGCAGCCCACGGACATACAATGAGCAGTTCTTC; CDR3: CASSPRTYNEQFF
size: NA; D: NA; J: TRBJ2-5; V: TRBV11-2; DNA: TGTGCCTTAGGTACAGAGTTCGGACAAGAGACCCAGTACTTC; CDR3: CALGTEFGQETQYF
size: NA; D: NA; J: TRBJ1-1; V: TRBV7-6; DNA: TGTGCCAGCAGCCTTTATAGGGCAGGGGAGAACACTGAAGCTTTCTTT; CDR3: CASSLYRAGENTEAFF
size: NA; D: NA; J: TRBJ2-7; V: TRBV5-5; DNA: TGTGCCAGCAGCTTGGTCGAGTACGAGCAGTACTTC; CDR3: CASSLVEYEQYF
size: NA; D: TRBD1; J: TRBJ1-1; V: TRBV10-3; DNA: TGTGCCATCGGGGGGACAGCAAACACTGAAGCTTTCTTT; CDR3: CAIGGTANTEAFF
size: NA; D: TRBD2; J: TRBJ2-2; V: TRBV7-9; DNA: TGTGCCAGCAGCTTGGGGGGGACGAACACCGGGGAGCTGTTTTTT; CDR3: CASSLGGTNTGELFF
size: NA; D: NA; J: TRBJ2-2; V: TRBV7-9; DNA: TGTGCCAGCATCATTGAGGCGGATCCGGCCGGGGAGCTGTTTTTT; CDR3: CASIIEADPAGELFF
size: NA; D: NA; J: TRBJ1-6; V: TRBV2; DNA: TGTGCCGGGGGGACCCTAAGTTCACCCCTCCACTTT; CDR3: CAGGTLSSPLHF
size: NA; D: TRBD1; J: TRBJ2-7; V: TRBV3-1/TRBV3-2; DNA: TGTGCCAGCAGCCAAGATAGGGGCCGGGACAGGGTTTCCGAGCAGTACTTC; CDR3: CASSQDRGRDRVSEQYF
size: NA; D: NA; J: TRBJ1-2; V: TRBV6-2/TRBV6-3; DNA: TGTGCCAGCAGTTGGCTTGGCACGGTATATGGCTACACCTTC; CDR3: CASSWLGTVYGYTF
size: NA; D: NA; J: TRBJ1-5; V: TRBV4-1; DNA: TGCGCCAGCAGCCAGGAAGCCCTGGGCCAACACAGCAATCAGCCCCAGCATTTT; CDR3: CASSQEALGQHSNQPQHF
size: NA; D: TRBD1; J: TRBJ2-5; V: TRBV7-9; DNA: TGTGCCAGCAGCTTAGCACGGACAGGGGAGGAGACCCAGTACTTC; CDR3: CASSLARTGEETQYF
size: NA; D: NA; J: TRBJ1-2; V: TRBV4-3; DNA: TGCGCCAGCAGCCAAGGGGGGCCCTATGGCTACACCTTC; CDR3: CASSQGGPYGYTF
size: NA; D: TRBD2; J: TRBJ2-2; V: TRBV9; DNA: TGTGCCAGCAGCGTAACGAGCGGGGGGCCCGGGGAGCTGTTTTTT; CDR3: CASSVTSGGPGELFF
size: NA; D: NA; J: TRBJ2-7; V: TRBV11-2; DNA: TGTGCCAGCAGCTTTGGCGGCCCCCAGGGAACCTACGAGCAGTACTTC; CDR3: CASSFGGPQGTYEQYF
size: NA; D: NA; J: TRBJ2-1; V: TRBV10-1; DNA: TGCGCCAGCAGTGAGGTCCTAGTAGGGGTGAGGAATGAGCAGTTCTTC; CDR3: CASSEVLVGVRNEQFF
size: NA; D: TRBD1; J: TRBJ1-1; V: TRBV13; DNA: TGTGCCAGCAGCTCAACAGGGGTGTGGGACACTGAAGCTTTCTTT; CDR3: CASSSTGVWDTEAFF
size: NA; D: NA; J: TRBJ2-1; V: TRBV5-4; DNA: TGTGCCAGCAGCTTGGACACTGGAGGGTACAATGAGCAGTTCTTC; CDR3: CASSLDTGGYNEQFF
size: NA; D: TRBD1; J: TRBJ1-2; V: TRBV7-9; DNA: TGTGCCAGCAGCTACACGGGACAGGGGACCTATGGCTACACCTTC; CDR3: CASSYTGQGTYGYTF
size: NA; D: NA; J: TRBJ2-3; V: TRBV7-2; DNA: TGTGCCAGCAGCCTCGACACAGATACGCAGTATTTT; CDR3: CASSLDTDTQYF
size: NA; D: TRBD2; J: TRBJ2-3; V: TRBV11-2; DNA: TGTGCCAGCAGCGGCTGGAGGACTAGTACAGATACGCAGTATTTT; CDR3: CASSGWRTSTDTQYF
size: NA; D: TRBD1; J: TRBJ2-4; V: TRBV3-1/TRBV3-2; DNA: TGTGCCAGCAGCCACGGACAGGGTGGAAACATTCAGTACTTC; CDR3: CASSHGQGGNIQYF
size: NA; D: NA; J: TRBJ2-5; V: TRBV5-6; DNA: TGTGCCAGCAGCTTGCCCTCCTCGGAGACCCAGTACTTC; CDR3: CASSLPSSETQYF